The 22 T cell receptor beta chains reported below all come from one sample, sequenced in a study of T cells in Graves' hyperthyroidism and ophthalmopathy. TCR beta CDR3 regions were amplified from RNA transcripts. TCR CDR3 regions were first amplified by RT-PCR with HTBI primers. Each CDR3 protein is one row after TCRdb ran MiXCR on the multiplex PCR reads. The data hold under 700,000 distinct CDR3 sequences, with 46% observed a single time. Sequencing was performed on peripheral blood or thyroid tissue (not recorded which). These receptor sequences come from a young woman with Graves' hyperthyroidism.

The V and J genes are TRBV2 and TRBJ2-7; maybe TRBD1 (5 bases). The CDR3 consists of 15 residues. Germline CDR1 and CDR2: SNHLY and FYNNEI. V dropped 6 bases and J dropped 5 bases, with 20 bases sitting between them. The CDR3 coding sequence is TGTGCCAGCAGGCAGACAGCCCTGGTAAAGGACGAGCAGTACTTC. This sequence encodes CASRQTALVKDEQYF.

This clonotype was detected many times. The rearrangement joins TRBV15 to TRBJ1-2, with unresolved D. This CDR3 contains 16 residues. Trimming took off 1 base at V and 1 base at J, with 13 bases between the two ends. CDR1 is LNHNV and CDR2 is YYDKDF in the germline V gene (reference sequence). As DNA, the CDR3 is TGTGCCACCAGCAGAGCACGACAATCTGTTAACTATGGCTACACCTTC. Translation gives CATSRARQSVNYGYTF.

The chain combines TRBV7-3 with TRBJ2-1; the match to TRBD2 covers 10 bases. Germline V gives CDR1 SGHTA, CDR2 FQGTGA. The V gene end was trimmed by 5 bases and the J gene end by 7 bases; junction bases not matched to a gene: 2. The CDR3 is made up of 13 amino acids. The CDR3 nucleotides read TGTGCCAGCAGCCAACTAGCGGGAAATGAGCAGTTCTTC. Protein product: CASSQLAGNEQFF. Using reference TRBV7-3 and TRBJ2-1 for the parts outside the CDR3, the full variable domain is GAGVSQTPSNKVTEKGKYVELRCDPISGHTALYWYRQSLGQGPEFLIYFQGTGAADDSGLPNDRFFAVRPEGSVSTLKIQRTERGDSAVYLCASSQLAGNEQFFGPGTRLTVL.

The gene calls are TRBV2 and TRBJ1-4; TRBD1 is a possible D gene (5 bases). The V end was cut by 7 bases, the J end by 8 bases, with 8 bases between. CDR3 size: 11 residues. Germline V lookup: CDR1 SNHLY, CDR2 FYNNEI. The CDR3: CASIGEEKLFF. For the CDR3, the DNA is TGTGCCAGCATAGGGGAGGAAAAACTGTTTTTT.

This clonotype was detected many times. V usage is TRBV20-1 and J usage is TRBJ1-6; 10 bases are a match to TRBD1. Per the germline V gene, CDR1 is DFQATT and CDR2 is SNEGSKA (reference sequence). The CDR3 contains 13 residues. The CDR3 here is CSARDRGNSPLHF. CDR3 coding DNA: TGCAGCGCTCGGGACAGGGGTAATTCACCCCTCCACTTT.

This clonotype was observed at least ten times. CDR3 protein: CASAGTPGVGSPLHF. CDR3 bases: TGTGCCAGCGCCGGGACTCCAGGGGTAGGATCACCCCTCCACTTT. The V call is TRBV2, the J call TRBJ1-6; tentatively, D is TRBD1 (6 bases). Germline-derived CDR1 and CDR2 are SNHLY and FYNNEI. V was trimmed by 8 bases and J by 10 bases, leaving 21 bases between them. The CDR3 has 15 residues.

This clonotype came up many times. The chain uses TRBV24-1 and TRBJ1-2; TRBD1 is a possible D gene (6 bases). Trimming removed 4 bases from V and 7 bases from J, with 21 bases in between. The CDR3 consists of 16 residues. Per the germline V gene, CDR1 is KGHDR and CDR2 is SFDVKD. CDR3: CATSDPMWGARSGYTF. The DNA of the CDR3 is TGTGCCACCAGTGACCCAATGTGGGGGGCGCGAAGTGGCTACACCTTC.

A note on this clonotype: The conserved phenylalanine or tryptophan is not found at the CDR3 terminus, so this likely reflects a read error. The DNA is omitted, as the CDR3 cannot be located on it reliably, and the CDR3 follows TCRdb's listing. This chain links TRBV10-3 with TRBJ1-6. The length of the CDR3 is 17 amino acids, counting both ends. The V gene's germline CDR1 is ENHRY and CDR2 SYGVKD. The chain's CDR3 is CAISAGPRSSYNSPRPR.

The gene calls are TRBV9 and TRBJ1-2; 9 bases agree with TRBD1. The CDR3 is 15 amino acids. CDR1 is SGDLS, CDR2 YYNGEE, per germline. The J segment lost 8 bases and the V segment lost 0 bases, leaving 8 bases of the junction unmatched. In DNA form, the CDR3 reads TGTGCCAGCAGCGTAGCGGGACAGGGCGGAGAGGGCTACACCTTC. This translates into CASSVAGQGGEGYTF.

The chain uses TRBV13 and TRBJ2-7; the match to TRBD2 covers 8 bases. This CDR3 is 17 amino acids long. Trimming at V came to 2 bases and at J to 4 bases, leaving 13 bases not matched to a gene. Germline CDR1 PRHDT, CDR2 FYEKMQ (reference sequence). CDR3 amino acids: CASSLYPGGGDGYEQYF. CDR3 sequence (DNA): TGTGCCAGCAGCTTATACCCCGGGGGGGGTGACGGGTACGAGCAGTACTTC.

This sequence joins TRBV7-3 and TRBJ1-2; TRBD1 is a possible D gene (6 bases). This CDR3 has 16 amino acids. Germline values: CDR1 SGHTA, CDR2 FQGTGA. The V end was cut by 5 bases, the J end by 2 bases, with 18 bases between. Written as DNA, the CDR3 is TGTGCCAGCAGCCGGACCTCCGGTACAGGGAACTATGGCTACACCTTC. This codes for CASSRTSGTGNYGYTF. The variable domain in full, with the rest retrieved from reference TRBV7-3 and TRBJ1-2, is GAGVSQTPSNKVTEKGKYVELRCDPISGHTALYWYRQSLGQGPEFLIYFQGTGAADDSGLPNDRFFAVRPEGSVSTLKIQRTERGDSAVYLCASSRTSGTGNYGYTFGSGTRLTVV.

The V gene is TRBV10-3, the J gene TRBJ2-5; 7 bases agree with TRBD1. The CDR3 has 15 residues. The V gene end was trimmed by 3 bases and the J gene end by 0 bases; junction bases not matched to a gene: 4. From germline, CDR1 is ENHRY and CDR2 SYGVKD. This CDR3 is CAISEVQGDQETQYF. CDR3 coding DNA: TGTGCCATCAGTGAAGTTCAGGGGGACCAAGAGACCCAGTACTTC.

This clonotype has at least ten counts. The chain joins TRBV10-3 to TRBJ1-1; 10 bases line up with TRBD1. Germline CDR1 is ENHRY and CDR2 is SYGVKD. The CDR3 length is 16 residues. V shed 2 bases and J 3 bases; nucleotides not matched to a gene: 6. CDR3 sequence reads: CAISEQTGGGYTEAFF. The CDR3, as DNA: TGTGCCATCAGTGAGCAGACAGGGGGCGGATACACTGAAGCTTTCTTT.

This clonotype was counted ten times or more. The V and J genes are TRBV10-3 and TRBJ2-7; no firm D call. The CDR3 has 11 residues. The V end lost 0 bases, the J end lost 5 bases, and 2 bases lay between the germline ends. CDR1 and CDR2 from the germline V gene are ENHRY and SYGVKD. The CDR3 loop reads CAISESDEQYF. CDR3 in DNA: TGTGCCATCAGTGAGTCGGACGAGCAGTACTTC.

The CDR3 DNA reads TGTGCCATCAGTGGAGGGGTAGCGACAGGGACTGAAGCTTTCTTT. Translated: CAISGGVATGTEAFF. The V gene is TRBV10-3, the J gene TRBJ1-1; 7 bases match TRBD1. The CDR3 extends over 15 amino acids. CDR1 and CDR2 (germline): ENHRY, SYGVKD. V lost 4 bases to trimming and J lost 5 bases; unmatched junction nucleotides: 10.

The chain combines TRBV20-1 with TRBJ1-3; D gene ambiguous. CDR1 and CDR2 from the germline V gene are DFQATT and SNEGSKA (reference sequence). The CDR3 is made up of 12 amino acids. Trimming removed 6 bases at V and 7 bases at J, with 13 bases between. The CDR3 coding sequence is TGCAGTGCCGCGACCGGGCAGAACACCATATATTTT. This sequence encodes CSAATGQNTIYF.

The chain joins TRBV4-1 to TRBJ2-7; D remains ambiguous. The CDR3 is 12 amino acids. V lost 2 bases and J lost 6, with 8 bases in between. Germline V gene sequence: CDR1 MGHRA, CDR2 YSYEKL. The CDR3 is CASSQSPGEQYF. CDR3 bases: TGCGCCAGCAGCCAAAGTCCAGGCGAGCAGTACTTC.

Only a few counts were recorded for this clonotype. The chain combines TRBV9 with TRBJ1-2, with 8 bases that match TRBD1. J gave up 4 bases and V 2 bases, and 4 bases lay outside the gene matches. This CDR3 region has 14 residues. The germline V gene encodes CDR1 SGDLS and CDR2 YYNGEE. CDR3 coding DNA: TGTGCCAGCAGCGTCCAGGGGGCCGGCTATGGCTACACCTTC. It translates to CASSVQGAGYGYTF.

J is TRBJ2-7 and V is TRBV19; 8 bases are shared with TRBD1. Trimming at V came to 7 bases and at J to 6 bases, leaving 14 bases not matched to a gene. This CDR3 is 15 amino acids long. CDR1 LNHDA and CDR2 SQIVND come from the germline V gene (reference sequence). The CDR3 is CASKSRPGTGFEQYF. CDR3 bases: TGTGCCAGTAAATCTCGACCCGGGACAGGTTTCGAGCAGTACTTC.

Ten or more counts support this clonotype. The V gene is TRBV9, the J gene TRBJ1-5; D possibly corresponds to TRBD1 (6 bases). Trimming removed 3 bases from V and 6 bases from J, with 7 bases in between. Germline CDR1 SGDLS, CDR2 YYNGEE. The CDR3 runs 12 residues. The CDR3 nucleotides are TGTGCCAGCAGCGGACAGGTTCAGCCCCAGCATTTT. Translation: CASSGQVQPQHF.

This clonotype was seen many times. The germline gene is not matched at one end of the junction; a read error may be the cause. The rearrangement links TRBV10-3 to TRBJ1-6, with TRBD1 matching 8 bases. Per germline, CDR1 ENHRY and CDR2 SYGVKD. The CDR3 runs to 14 residues. CDR3 DNA sequence: TGTGCCAGCAGTGACGGACAGGGTGGCTCACCCCTCCACTTT. Its protein is CASSDGQGGSPLHF.

This clonotype was counted between two and nine times. The chain recombines TRBV29-1 with TRBJ1-1, with 9 bases matching TRBD1. CDR3 length: 14 residues. The ends lost 6 bases at V and 0 bases at J; junction bases unmatched: 5. The germline gives CDR1 SQVTM, CDR2 ANQGSEA. The CDR3 sequence is CSVGQGFMNTEAFF. CDR3 DNA sequence: TGCAGCGTGGGACAGGGCTTCATGAACACTGAAGCTTTCTTT.